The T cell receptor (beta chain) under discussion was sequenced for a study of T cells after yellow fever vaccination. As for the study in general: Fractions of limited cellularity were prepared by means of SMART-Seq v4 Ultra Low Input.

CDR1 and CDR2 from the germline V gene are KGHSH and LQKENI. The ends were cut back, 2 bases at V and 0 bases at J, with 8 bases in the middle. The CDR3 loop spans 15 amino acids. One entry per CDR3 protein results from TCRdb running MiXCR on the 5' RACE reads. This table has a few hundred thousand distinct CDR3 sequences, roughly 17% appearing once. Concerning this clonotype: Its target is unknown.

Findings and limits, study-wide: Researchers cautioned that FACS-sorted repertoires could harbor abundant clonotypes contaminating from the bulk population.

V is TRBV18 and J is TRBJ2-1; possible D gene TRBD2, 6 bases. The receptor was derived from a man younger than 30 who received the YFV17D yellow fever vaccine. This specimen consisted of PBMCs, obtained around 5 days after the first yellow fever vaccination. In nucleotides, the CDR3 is TGTGCCAGCTCACCAGGAGGGATCTCCTACAATGAGCAGTTCTTC. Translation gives CASSPGGISYNEQFF.